The clone carrying this T cell receptor (beta chain) has just a few counts. Its matching antigen is unknown. This CDR3 is built from 12 residues. Germline V gives CDR1 MNHEY, CDR2 SVGAGI. V trimming: 10 bases; J trimming: 4 bases; junction bases outside the gene matches: 7. This sample is drawn from a study of T-cell memory formation after mild COVID-19. Notes on the study in general: Among contracting clones, CD4+ were mainly CM/EM and CD8+ enriched in EMRA. There were some responding clones in pre-infection memory, which suggested that cross-reactive memory had joined. Unconfirmed was the SARS-CoV-2 specificity of second-wave clones that peaked on day 37.

Using constant-segment primers, 5'RACE produced TCR alpha and TCR beta cDNA libraries carrying sample barcodes and UMIs. TCRdb reprocessed the 5' RACE reads with MiXCR, giving one entry per CDR3 protein. The sample gives 400,000 to 500,000 distinct CDR3 sequences, roughly 24% of which show up once; roughly 9.7% is in the top ten. The chain combines TRBV6-5 with TRBJ2-7, with 7 bases matching TRBD1. The source material was PBMCs or a T cell subset sorted from them (not recorded which). This clonotype was sampled from an adult woman who had mild COVID-19 (a few samples of this study predate the infection). Cell type and time point are not known. The DNA of the CDR3 is TGTGCCACTAGGGACAGATTATACGAGCAGTACTTC. Protein sequence: CATRDRLYEQYF.